What follows are 2 T cell receptor beta chains derived from one specimen sequenced in a study of blood T cell repertoires in COVID-19. Clones were read by immunoSEQ multiplex PCR, and TCRdb kept only the in-frame ones, dropping some. The sample includes about 260,000 clones, 70% to 90% of them seen just once. The material sequenced was peripheral blood. These TCRs come from a man aged 25-45 years with active or convalescent COVID-19.

The chain has TRBV7-2 and TRBJ1-4; no firm D call. The CDR3 totals 15 residues. CDR1 and CDR2 (germline): SGHTA, FQGNSA. Trimming left V 8 bases short and J 4 bases short, with 17 bases between. The CDR3 sequence: CASAPWALVNEKLFF. CDR3 in DNA: TGTGCCAGCGCCCCTTGGGCACTAGTTAATGAAAAACTGTTTTTT. Full variable domain (rest looked up from reference TRBV7-2 and TRBJ1-4): GAGVSQSPSNKVTEKGKDVELRCDPISGHTALYWYRQSLGQGLEFLIYFQGNSAPDKSGLPSDRFSAERTGGSVSTLTIQRTQQEDSAVYLCASAPWALVNEKLFFGSGTQLSVL.

The rearrangement joins TRBV25-1 to TRBJ2-1; 8 positions match TRBD2. Losses at the gene ends were 0 bases for V and 8 bases for J; bases not matched to a gene: 3. The germline V gene has CDR1 MGHDK and CDR2 SYGVNS. The CDR3 runs to 14 residues. The CDR3: CASSEYAGGHEQFF. CDR3 nucleotide sequence: TGTGCCAGCAGTGAATATGCGGGGGGCCATGAGCAGTTCTTC.